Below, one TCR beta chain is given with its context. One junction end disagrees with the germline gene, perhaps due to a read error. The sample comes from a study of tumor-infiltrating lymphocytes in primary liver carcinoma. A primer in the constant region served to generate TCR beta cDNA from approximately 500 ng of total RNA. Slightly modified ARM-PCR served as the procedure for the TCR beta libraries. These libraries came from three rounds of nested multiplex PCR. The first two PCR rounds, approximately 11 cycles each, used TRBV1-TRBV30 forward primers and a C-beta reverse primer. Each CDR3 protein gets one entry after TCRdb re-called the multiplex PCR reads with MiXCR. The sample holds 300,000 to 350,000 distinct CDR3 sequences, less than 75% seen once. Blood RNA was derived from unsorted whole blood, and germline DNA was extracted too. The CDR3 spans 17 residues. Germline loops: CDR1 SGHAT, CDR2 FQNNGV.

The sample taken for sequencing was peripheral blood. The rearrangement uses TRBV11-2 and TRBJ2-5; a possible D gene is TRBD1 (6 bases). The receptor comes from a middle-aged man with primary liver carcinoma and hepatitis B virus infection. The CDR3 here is CASSLVSGGSRQETQYF. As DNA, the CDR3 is TGTGCCAGCAGCTTAGTCAGTGGGGGCAGTCGGCAAGAGACACAGTACTTC. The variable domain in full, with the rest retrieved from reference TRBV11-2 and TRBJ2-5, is EAGVAQSPRYKIIEKRQSVAFWCNPISGHATLYWYQQILGQGPKLLIQFQNNGVVDDSQLPKDRFSAERLKGVDSTLKIQPAKLEDSAVYLCASSLVSGGSRQETQYFGPGTRLLVL.